These T cell receptor beta chains were read from a single sample in a study of tumor-infiltrating lymphocytes in localized non-small cell lung cancer. Some clones are missing from TCRdb's copy, which holds only in-frame ones; the method was immunoSEQ multiplex PCR. The sample shows over 2,500 clones, about 47% of them seen only once. Material for sequencing was uninvolved lung tissue not adjacent to the tumor. The receptors were gathered from a human donor with non-small cell lung cancer. Both conserved end residues are part of each CDR3. A D gene is named only where the DNA matches it firmly. Clone size appears in some rows only: once, few, many, or a class for an expanded clone.

J gene | D gene | V gene | clone size | CDR3 protein | CDR3 DNA
TRBJ1-5 | NA | TRBV28 | NA | CASSLIVSNQPQHF | TGTGCCAGCAGTTTGATAGTTAGCAATCAGCCCCAGCATTTT
TRBJ2-5 | NA | TRBV29-1 | NA | CSVVKDRQTQYF | TGCAGCGTTGTGAAGGACAGACAGACCCAGTACTTC
TRBJ2-2 | NA | TRBV7-9 | NA | CASSPPPSTTTGELFF | TGTGCCAGCAGCCCCCCCCCTAGTACAACCACCGGGGAGCTGTTTTTT
TRBJ1-5 | NA | TRBV1 | NA | CTSNPTGSQPQHF | TGCACCAGCAACCCGACAGGGAGTCAGCCCCAGCATTTT
TRBJ1-4 | NA | TRBV9 | NA | CASSAPGANEKLFF | TGTGCCAGCAGCGCGCCTGGGGCTAATGAAAAACTGTTTTTT
TRBJ2-5 | TRBD1 | TRBV13 | NA | CASSLVVGQGLGETQYF | TGTGCCAGCAGCTTAGTAGTTGGACAGGGGTTAGGGGAGACCCAGTACTTC
TRBJ1-1 | NA | TRBV4-2 | medium-sized | CASSQEVAGYEAFF | TGTGCCAGCAGCCAAGAAGTCGCAGGCTACGAAGCTTTCTTT
TRBJ1-1 | NA | TRBV7-6 | NA | CASSPSMTYPKAFF | TGTGCCAGCAGCCCATCCATGACGTATCCGAAAGCTTTCTTT
TRBJ1-2 | TRBD1 | TRBV7-9 | few | CASSPQTDRDHGYTF | TGTGCCAGCAGCCCCCAAACCGACAGGGACCATGGCTACACCTTC
TRBJ2-7 | NA | TRBV4-3 | few | CASSQDPGLFSYEQYF | TGCGCCAGCAGCCAGGATCCGGGACTGTTCTCCTACGAGCAGTACTTC
TRBJ1-2 | NA | TRBV30 | NA | CAWMWVGYGYTF | TGTGCCTGGATGTGGGTTGGGTATGGCTACACCTTC
TRBJ1-1 | NA | TRBV5-1 | NA | CASSLWGSTEAFF | TGCGCCAGCAGCCTCTGGGGTAGCACTGAAGCTTTCTTT
TRBJ2-1 | NA | TRBV5-1 | NA | CASSLGHRDLGGEQFF | TGCGCCAGCAGCTTGGGCCACAGAGACCTCGGCGGGGAGCAGTTCTTC
TRBJ2-1 | TRBD2 | TRBV6-5 | once | CASSSNSGGAYNEQFF | TGTGCCAGCAGTTCTAATAGCGGGGGGGCTTACAATGAGCAGTTCTTC
TRBJ2-7 | NA | TRBV7-9 | NA | CASSPIRAYEQYF | TGTGCCAGCAGCCCTATCAGGGCCTACGAGCAGTACTTC
TRBJ2-7 | NA | TRBV7-9 | NA | CASSIVGVEQYF | TGTGCCAGCTCAATAGTGGGGGTCGAGCAGTACTTC
TRBJ2-7 | NA | TRBV5-6 | NA | CASSLGGFYEQYF | TGTGCCAGCAGCCTCGGGGGATTCTACGAGCAGTACTTC
TRBJ1-1 | NA | TRBV19 | once | CASSIGPWTEAFF | TGTGCCAGTAGTATAGGCCCTTGGACTGAAGCTTTCTTT
TRBJ1-1 | TRBD1 | TRBV5-1 | NA | CASSGTGGAFF | TGCGCCAGCAGCGGGACAGGGGGAGCTTTCTTT
TRBJ2-5 | TRBD1 | TRBV11-2 | few | CASSTDRGTQYF | TGTGCCAGCAGTACGGACAGGGGGACCCAGTACTTC
TRBJ2-2 | NA | TRBV29-1 | NA | CSVAGNTGELFF | TGCAGCGTTGCAGGGAACACCGGGGAGCTGTTTTTT
TRBJ2-7 | NA | TRBV15 | NA | CATSREYYEQYF | TGTGCCACCAGCAGGGAATACTACGAGCAGTACTTC
TRBJ2-1 | NA | TRBV7-6 | NA | CASKSSRSREQFF | TGTGCCAGCAAGAGTTCAAGGTCACGAGAGCAGTTCTTC
TRBJ1-2 | NA | TRBV29-1 | NA | CSVADGGVGYGYTF | TGCAGCGTTGCTGACGGAGGTGTTGGCTATGGCTACACCTTC
TRBJ1-1 | NA | TRBV7-2 | few | CASSLNLGPGEAFF | TGTGCCAGCAGCTTAAATTTGGGACCCGGTGAAGCTTTCTTT
TRBJ2-7 | TRBD2 | TRBV4-1 | NA | CASSQDRNAGGLYEQYF | TGCGCCAGCAGCCAAGATAGGAACGCGGGAGGTCTGTACGAGCAGTACTTC
TRBJ1-1 | NA | TRBV28 | NA | CATRTGFSEAFF | TGTGCCACCAGAACAGGGTTTTCTGAAGCTTTCTTT
TRBJ1-1 | TRBD1 | TRBV6-5 | few | CASSFGTDTEAFF | TGTGCCAGCAGTTTTGGGACAGACACTGAAGCTTTCTTT
TRBJ1-6 | NA | TRBV9 | NA | CASSQVFNSPLHF | TGTGCCAGCAGCCAAGTCTTTAATTCACCCCTCCACTTT
TRBJ2-5 | TRBD1 | TRBV2 | few | CASSAGTGRETQYF | TGTGCCAGCAGTGCAGGGACAGGGAGGGAGACCCAGTACTTC
TRBJ2-7 | NA | TRBV29-1 | NA | CSVSNGNSAAYEQYF | TGCAGCGTCTCAAACGGGAATTCGGCTGCCTACGAGCAGTACTTC
TRBJ1-2 | NA | TRBV7-8 | few | CASSLGGASRGYTF | TGTGCCAGCAGCTTAGGAGGCGCGTCGAGGGGCTACACCTTC
TRBJ1-1 | NA | TRBV6-6 | medium-sized | CASRLGAGNTEAFF | TGTGCCAGCAGATTGGGGGCGGGGAACACTGAAGCTTTCTTT
TRBJ2-4 | TRBD1 | TRBV2 | NA | CASRGQTLADIQYF | TGTGCCAGCAGGGGACAGACCCTCGCGGACATTCAGTACTTC
TRBJ2-7 | TRBD2 | TRBV28 | few | CASTASGSFVEQYF | TGTGCCAGCACCGCTAGCGGGAGTTTTGTCGAGCAGTACTTC
TRBJ2-3 | NA | TRBV29-1 | NA | CSVEFLYTQYF | TGCAGCGTTGAGTTTCTATATACGCAGTATTTT
TRBJ1-2 | NA | TRBV28 | NA | CASSLEDNSVGYTF | TGTGCCAGCAGTTTAGAGGATAACTCTGTTGGCTACACCTTC
TRBJ1-2 | TRBD1 | TRBV27 | NA | CASSRTGSSGYTF | TGTGCCAGCAGTCGGACAGGGAGTAGCGGCTACACCTTC
TRBJ2-7 | NA | TRBV30 | few | CAWSDFYEQYF | TGTGCCTGGAGTGATTTCTACGAGCAGTACTTC
TRBJ2-6 | TRBD1 | TRBV7-6 | few | CASSSGGAGANVLTF | TGTGCCAGCAGCTCAGGGGGCGCTGGGGCCAACGTCCTGACTTTC
TRBJ2-3 | NA | TRBV4-1 | medium-sized | CASMGRSTDTQYF | TGCGCCAGCATGGGGAGGAGCACAGATACGCAGTATTTT
TRBJ2-3 | TRBD2 | TRBV30 | NA | CAWGLAADTQYF | TGTGCCTGGGGACTAGCGGCAGATACGCAGTATTTT
TRBJ1-2 | TRBD1 | TRBV4-3 | medium-sized | CASSQVSDRASYGYTF | TGCGCCAGCAGCCAAGTTAGTGACAGGGCCAGTTATGGCTACACCTTC
TRBJ2-5 | NA | TRBV7-7 | few | CASSFGWAGLEHF | TGTGCCAGCAGCTTCGGTTGGGCGGGACTCGAGCACTTC
TRBJ2-5 | TRBD2 | TRBV6-1 | NA | CASSSSGGRETQYF | TGTGCCAGCAGTTCTAGCGGGGGGCGGGAGACCCAGTACTTC
TRBJ1-2 | NA | TRBV5-8 | NA | CASSLGSGGYTF | TGTGCCAGCAGCCTCGGGTCGGGGGGCTACACCTTC
TRBJ2-7 | TRBD2 | TRBV11-3 | NA | CASRIAGGKQYF | TGTGCCAGCAGAATAGCGGGAGGCAAGCAGTACTTC
TRBJ1-1 | NA | TRBV21-1 | NA | CASITGCTEAFF | TGTGCCAGCATTACAGGTTGCACTGAAGCTTTCTTT
TRBJ2-2 | NA | TRBV14 | medium-sized | CASSPQDGVTGELFF | TGTGCCAGCAGCCCCCAGGATGGGGTCACCGGGGAGCTGTTTTTT
TRBJ2-2 | NA | TRBV27 | NA | CASSSLTATLNTGELFF | TGTGCCAGCAGTTCCCTGACAGCTACTCTAAACACCGGGGAGCTGTTTTTT
TRBJ1-1 | TRBD1 | TRBV5-1 | once | CASGTGTTEAFF | TGCGCCAGCGGGACAGGGACCACTGAAGCTTTCTTT
TRBJ2-5 | NA | TRBV30 | once | CAWSFGTARSIQYF | TGTGCCTGGAGTTTTGGCACAGCCCGAAGCATCCAGTACTTC